This record covers a single T cell receptor (beta chain). The source of the sample is a study of blood T cell repertoires in COVID-19. Produced via immunoSEQ multiplex PCR; TCRdb's table is partial and in-frame only. The sample records a few hundred thousand clones, 80% to 90% being singletons. With 4 bases removed from V and 2 bases from J, the gap between germline ends came to 13 bases. CDR1 and CDR2 (germline): SGDLS, YYNGEE. The CDR3 consists of 14 residues. The receptor was isolated from a man younger than 35 who had recovered from COVID-19. The specimen sequenced was PBMCs or T cells enriched from blood (not recorded which). The rearrangement links TRBV9 to TRBJ2-7, with D uncertain. CDR3 bases: TGTGCCAGCAGCCCCTCCTTAGACACCTACGAGCAGTACTTC. Protein sequence: CASSPSLDTYEQYF.